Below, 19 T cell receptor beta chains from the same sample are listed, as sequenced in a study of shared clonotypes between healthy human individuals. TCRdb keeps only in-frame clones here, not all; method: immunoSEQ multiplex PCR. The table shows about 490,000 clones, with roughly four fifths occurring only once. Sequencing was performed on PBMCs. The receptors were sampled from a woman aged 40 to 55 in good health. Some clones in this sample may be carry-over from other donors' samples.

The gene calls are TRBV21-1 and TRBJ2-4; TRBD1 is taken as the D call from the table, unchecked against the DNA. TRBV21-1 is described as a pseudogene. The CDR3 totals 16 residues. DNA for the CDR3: TGTGCCAGCAGCCTGGCGGACACAATAGCCAAAAACATTCAGTACTTC. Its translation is CASSLADTIAKNIQYF.

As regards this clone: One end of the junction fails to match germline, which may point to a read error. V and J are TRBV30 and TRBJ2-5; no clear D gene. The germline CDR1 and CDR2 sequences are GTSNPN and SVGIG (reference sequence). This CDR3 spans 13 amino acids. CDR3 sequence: CAWSRGTGEAQYF. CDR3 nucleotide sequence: TGTGCCTGGAGTCGCGGAACTGGAGAGGCCCAGTACTTC.

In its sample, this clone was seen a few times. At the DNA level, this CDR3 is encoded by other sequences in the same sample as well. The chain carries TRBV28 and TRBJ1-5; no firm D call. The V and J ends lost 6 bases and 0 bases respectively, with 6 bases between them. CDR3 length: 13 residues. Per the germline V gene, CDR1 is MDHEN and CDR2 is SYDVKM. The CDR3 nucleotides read TGTGCCAGCAGCCCAGATAGCAATCAGCCCCAGCATTTT. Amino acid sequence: CASSPDSNQPQHF.

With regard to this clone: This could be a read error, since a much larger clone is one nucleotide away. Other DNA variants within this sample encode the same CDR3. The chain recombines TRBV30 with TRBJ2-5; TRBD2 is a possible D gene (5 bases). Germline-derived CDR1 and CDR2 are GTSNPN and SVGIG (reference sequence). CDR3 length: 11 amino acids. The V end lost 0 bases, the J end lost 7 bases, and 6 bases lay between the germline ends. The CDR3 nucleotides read TGTGCCTGGAGTGTAGGAGGGACCCAGTACTTC. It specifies CAWSVGGTQYF.

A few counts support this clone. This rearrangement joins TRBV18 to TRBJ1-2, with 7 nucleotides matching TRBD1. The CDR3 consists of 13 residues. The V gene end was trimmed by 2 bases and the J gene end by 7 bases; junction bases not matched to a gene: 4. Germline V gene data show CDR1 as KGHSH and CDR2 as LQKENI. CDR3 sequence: CASSPDRDGGYTF. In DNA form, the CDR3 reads TGTGCCAGCTCACCAGACAGGGATGGTGGCTACACCTTC.

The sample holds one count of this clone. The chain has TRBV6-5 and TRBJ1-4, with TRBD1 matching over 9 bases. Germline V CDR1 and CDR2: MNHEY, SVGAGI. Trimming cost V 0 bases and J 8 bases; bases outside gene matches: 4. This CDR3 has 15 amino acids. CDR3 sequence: CASSYSRQGGEKLFF. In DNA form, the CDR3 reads TGTGCCAGCAGTTACTCCCGACAGGGGGGAGAAAAACTGTTTTTT.

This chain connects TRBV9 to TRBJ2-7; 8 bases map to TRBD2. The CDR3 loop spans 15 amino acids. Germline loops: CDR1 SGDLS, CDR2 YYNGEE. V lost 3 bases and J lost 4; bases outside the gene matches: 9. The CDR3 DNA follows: TGTGCCAGCAGCGCTCGGGGGGGGCTCGATTACGAGCAGTACTTC. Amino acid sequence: CASSARGGLDYEQYF.

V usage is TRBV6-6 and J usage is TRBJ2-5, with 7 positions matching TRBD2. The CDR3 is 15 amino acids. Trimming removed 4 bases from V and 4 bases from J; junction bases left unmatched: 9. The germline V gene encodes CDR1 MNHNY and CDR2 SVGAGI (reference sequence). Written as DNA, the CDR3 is TGTGCCAGCAGTTTCGGGAGACCGGGAGGAGAGACCCAGTACTTC. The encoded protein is CASSFGRPGGETQYF.

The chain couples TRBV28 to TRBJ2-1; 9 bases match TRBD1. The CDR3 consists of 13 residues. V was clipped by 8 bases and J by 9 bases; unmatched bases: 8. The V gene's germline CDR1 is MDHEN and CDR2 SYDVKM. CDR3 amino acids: CASGQGFVAEQFF. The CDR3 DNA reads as TGTGCCAGCGGACAGGGGTTTGTTGCTGAGCAGTTCTTC.

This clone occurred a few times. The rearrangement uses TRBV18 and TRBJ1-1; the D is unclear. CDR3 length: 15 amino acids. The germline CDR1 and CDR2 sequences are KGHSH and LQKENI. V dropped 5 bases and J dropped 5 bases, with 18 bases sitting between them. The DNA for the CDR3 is TGTGCCAGCTCAATAGTTCAGGCCAGAGGGACTGAAGCTTTCTTT. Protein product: CASSIVQARGTEAFF.

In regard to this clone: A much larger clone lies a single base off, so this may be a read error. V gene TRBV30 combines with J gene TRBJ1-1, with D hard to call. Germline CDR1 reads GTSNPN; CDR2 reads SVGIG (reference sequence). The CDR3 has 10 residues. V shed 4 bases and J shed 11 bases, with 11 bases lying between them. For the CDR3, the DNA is TGTGCCTGGAATGTCAGCGAGGCTTTCTTT. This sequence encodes CAWNVSEAFF.

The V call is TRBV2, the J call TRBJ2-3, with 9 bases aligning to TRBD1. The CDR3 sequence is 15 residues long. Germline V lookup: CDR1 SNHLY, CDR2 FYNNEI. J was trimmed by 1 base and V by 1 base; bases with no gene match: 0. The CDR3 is CASSEGTGGTDTQYF. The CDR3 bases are TGTGCCAGCAGTGAAGGGACAGGGGGCACAGATACGCAGTATTTT.

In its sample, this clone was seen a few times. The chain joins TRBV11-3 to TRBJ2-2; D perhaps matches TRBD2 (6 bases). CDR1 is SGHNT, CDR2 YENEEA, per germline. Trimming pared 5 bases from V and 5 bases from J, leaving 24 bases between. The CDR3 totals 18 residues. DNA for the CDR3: TGTGCCAGCAGCCACGGGACTTTCGATGCGGCGGGGACCGGGGAGCTGTTTTTT. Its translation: CASSHGTFDAAGTGELFF.

CDR3 region: CASSSPMRGNEKLFF. CDR3 DNA sequence: TGTGCCAGCAGTTCCCCGATGAGGGGGAATGAAAAACTGTTTTTT. The chain has TRBV27 and TRBJ1-4; weak D call: TRBD1 (6 bases). V was trimmed by 4 bases and J by 5 bases, leaving 14 bases between them. CDR3 length: 15 residues. Germline CDR1 is MNHEY and CDR2 is SMNVEV (reference sequence).

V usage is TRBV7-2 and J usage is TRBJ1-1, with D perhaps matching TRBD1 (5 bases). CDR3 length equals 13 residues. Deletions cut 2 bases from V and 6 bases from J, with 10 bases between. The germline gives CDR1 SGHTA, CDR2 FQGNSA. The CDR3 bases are TGTGCCAGCAGCTTAAGAATGGGGGCTGAAGCTTTCTTT. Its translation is CASSLRMGAEAFF.

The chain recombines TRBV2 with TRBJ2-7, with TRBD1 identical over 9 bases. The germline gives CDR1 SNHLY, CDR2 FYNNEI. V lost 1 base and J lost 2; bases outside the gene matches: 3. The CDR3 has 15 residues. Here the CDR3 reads CASSEGGTGTYEQYF. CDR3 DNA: TGTGCCAGCAGTGAAGGGGGGACAGGGACCTACGAGCAGTACTTC.

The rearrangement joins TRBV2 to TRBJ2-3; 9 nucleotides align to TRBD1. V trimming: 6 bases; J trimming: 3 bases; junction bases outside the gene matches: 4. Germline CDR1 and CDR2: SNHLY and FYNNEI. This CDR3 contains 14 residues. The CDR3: CASSTGGLTDTQYF. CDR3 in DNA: TGTGCCAGCAGCACAGGGGGCTTGACAGATACGCAGTATTTT.

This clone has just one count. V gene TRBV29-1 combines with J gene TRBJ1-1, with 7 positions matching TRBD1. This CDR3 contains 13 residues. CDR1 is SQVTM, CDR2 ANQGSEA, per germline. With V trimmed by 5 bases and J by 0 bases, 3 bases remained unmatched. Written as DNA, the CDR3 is TGCAGCGTTCAGGGGGACATGAACACTGAAGCTTTCTTT. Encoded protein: CSVQGDMNTEAFF.

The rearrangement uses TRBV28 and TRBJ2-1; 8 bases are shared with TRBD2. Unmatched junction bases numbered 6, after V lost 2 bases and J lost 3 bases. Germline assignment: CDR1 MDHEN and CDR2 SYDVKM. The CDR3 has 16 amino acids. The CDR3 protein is CASSLVGLVFYNEQFF. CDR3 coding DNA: TGTGCCAGCAGTTTAGTGGGACTAGTATTCTACAATGAGCAGTTCTTC.